The 16 T cell receptor beta chains below all came from one sample that was sequenced in a study of blood T cell repertoires in COVID-19. Method: immunoSEQ multiplex PCR; TCRdb's copy keeps in-frame clones and lacks some. The data show 160,000 or so clones, with approximately 90% seen just once and approximately 2.2% held by the top ten. The sample was peripheral blood. The source is a man in his late teens or twenties with acute or convalescent COVID-19.

The chain links TRBV19 to TRBJ1-4; D gene uncertain. The CDR3 is 13 residues long. V dropped 4 bases and J dropped 7 bases, with 10 bases sitting between them. Germline V gives CDR1 LNHDA, CDR2 SQIVND (reference sequence). The DNA for the CDR3 is TGTGCCAGTAGTAGGAGTAATGGTGAAAAACTGTTTTTT. The encoded protein is CASSRSNGEKLFF.

The V and J genes are TRBV14 and TRBJ2-1, with D tentatively TRBD2 (5 bases). V dropped 0 bases and J dropped 5 bases, with 11 bases sitting between them. This CDR3 comprises 15 residues. CDR1 SGHDN and CDR2 FVKESK come from the germline V gene. The DNA of the CDR3 is TGTGCCAGCAGCCAAGATTTTGGACTCAACAATGAGCAGTTCTTC. This translates into CASSQDFGLNNEQFF.

This clone was found a few times. The chain links TRBV9 to TRBJ2-7; D is perhaps TRBD2 (7 bases). The CDR3 length is 16 residues. Trimming pared 1 base from V and 5 bases from J, leaving 19 bases between. Looked up from germline, CDR1 is SGDLS and CDR2 is YYNGEE. For the CDR3, the DNA is TGTGCCAGCAGCGTAAGGGGGGGTGCAGGGTCCCACGAGCAGTACTTC. Encoded protein: CASSVRGGAGSHEQYF. Based on the CDR3 plus reference TRBV9 and TRBJ2-7, the full variable domain is DSGVTQTPKHLITATGQRVTLRCSPRSGDLSVYWYQQSLDQGLQFLIQYYNGEERAKGNILERFSAQQFPDLHSELNLSSLELGDSALYFCASSVRGGAGSHEQYFGPGTRLTVT.

The gene calls are TRBV30 and TRBJ1-1; 9 bases map to TRBD1. This CDR3 is built from 16 residues. V shed 2 bases and J 3 bases; nucleotides not matched to a gene: 10. Germline loops: CDR1 GTSNPN, CDR2 SVGIG (reference sequence). The CDR3 region is CAWSPSRDRVYTEAFF. In DNA, the CDR3 is TGTGCCTGGAGTCCCAGCCGGGACAGGGTATACACTGAAGCTTTCTTT.

This clone came up a few times. The CDR3 spells CASRTDTNTEAFF. Written as DNA, the CDR3 is TGCGCCAGCAGAACCGACACGAACACTGAAGCTTTCTTT. The chain carries TRBV10-1 and TRBJ1-1; D is ambiguous. The CDR3 consists of 13 residues. Looked up from germline, CDR1 is WNHNN and CDR2 is SYGVQD (reference sequence). Trimming cost V 6 bases and J 1 base, with 9 bases left between them.

J is TRBJ1-5 and V is TRBV18; the match to TRBD1 covers 8 bases. Germline values: CDR1 KGHSH, CDR2 LQKENI. J lost 5 bases, V lost 1 base, and 13 bases had no gene match. The CDR3 sequence is 18 residues long. The CDR3 loop reads CASSPRVMQGANHQPQHF. CDR3 nucleotide sequence: TGTGCCAGCTCACCACGAGTAATGCAGGGGGCGAATCATCAGCCCCAGCATTTT.

J is TRBJ1-1 and V is TRBV18; the D is unclear. With 3 bases removed from V and 1 base from J, the gap between germline ends came to 12 bases. This CDR3 has 15 amino acids. Germline lookup yields CDR1 KGHSH and CDR2 LQKENI. The CDR3 loop is CASSPLPGENTEAFF. As DNA, the CDR3 is TGTGCCAGCTCACCGCTCCCCGGGGAGAACACTGAAGCTTTCTTT. The full variable domain, with the rest looked up from reference TRBV18 and TRBJ1-1, is NAGVMQNPRHLVRRRGQEARLRCSPMKGHSHVYWYRQLPEEGLKFMVYLQKENIIDESGMPKERFSAEFPKEGPSILRIQQVVRGDSAAYFCASSPLPGENTEAFFGQGTRLTVV.

Here the CDR3 DNA reads TGTGCCAGTAGTATCATGGGGACAGGGTCAGATACGCAGTATTTT. This translates into CASSIMGTGSDTQYF. J is TRBJ2-3 and V is TRBV19; 9 bases fit TRBD1. This CDR3 has 15 residues. The V segment lost 3 bases and the J segment 4 bases; nucleotides outside the gene matches: 5. Germline V gene lookup returns CDR1 LNHDA and CDR2 SQIVND (reference sequence).

This sequence joins TRBV27 and TRBJ2-1, with TRBD2 matching over 9 bases. Germline V gene lookup returns CDR1 MNHEY and CDR2 SMNVEV (reference sequence). The CDR3 is made up of 13 amino acids. J was trimmed by 6 bases and V by 9 bases; bases with no gene match: 6. For the CDR3, the DNA is TGTGCCAGAACCCAGGGACTAGCCAATGAGCAGTTCTTC. It yields the protein CARTQGLANEQFF.

This chain joins TRBV5-1 and TRBJ1-3; TRBD1 agrees at 7 bases. The CDR3 contains 15 residues. Germline assignment: CDR1 SGHRS and CDR2 YFSETQ. With V trimmed by 10 bases and J by 0 bases, 10 bases remained unmatched. Written as DNA, the CDR3 is TGCGCCTCCAGCACAGGGGCTAGCTCTGGAAACACCATATATTTT. Residues: CASSTGASSGNTIYF.

The V call is TRBV4-1, the J call TRBJ2-1, with 10 bases matching TRBD2. V was pared by 0 bases and J by 6 bases, with 5 bases of the junction left unmatched. The CDR3 sequence is 16 residues long. Germline values: CDR1 MGHRA, CDR2 YSYEKL. CDR3 sequence (DNA): TGCGCCAGCAGCCAAGAGGGACTAGCGATTTCCAATGAGCAGTTCTTC. It codes for CASSQEGLAISNEQFF.

The chain couples TRBV5-1 to TRBJ2-3, with D uncertain. V lost 6 bases and J lost 6, with 11 bases in between. CDR1 and CDR2 from the germline V gene are SGHRS and YFSETQ. The CDR3 runs to 12 residues. Written as DNA, the CDR3 is TGCGCCAGCAAACCCGGTAGCGATACGCAGTATTTT. Encoded protein: CASKPGSDTQYF. Full variable domain (missing parts from reference TRBV5-1 and TRBJ2-3): KAGVTQTPRYLIKTRGQQVTLSCSPISGHRSVSWYQQTPGQGLQFLFEYFSETQRNKGNFPGRFSGRQFSNSRSEMNVSTLELGDSALYLCASKPGSDTQYFGPGTRLTVL.

The rearrangement uses TRBV24-1 and TRBJ2-5; 12 nucleotides line up with TRBD2. CDR1 and CDR2 from the germline V gene are KGHDR and SFDVKD. Unmatched junction bases numbered 4, after V lost 3 bases and J lost 0 bases. This CDR3 has 17 amino acids. The CDR3 bases are TGTGCCACCAGTGATAGGACTAGCGGGGTGTACCAAGAGACCCAGTACTTC. Its translation is CATSDRTSGVYQETQYF.

CDR3 sequence: CASSLMSGSGRTEAFF. In DNA, the CDR3 is TGTGCCAGCAGTTTAATGTCGGGGAGTGGGAGGACTGAAGCTTTCTTT. The chain has TRBV27 and TRBJ1-1; D is ambiguous. The CDR3 is 16 residues long. CDR1 is MNHEY and CDR2 is SMNVEV in the germline V gene (reference sequence). V was pared by 2 bases and J by 5 bases, with 18 bases between.

The chain carries TRBV19 and TRBJ1-1; tentatively, D is TRBD1 (5 bases). From germline, CDR1 is LNHDA and CDR2 SQIVND (reference sequence). Trimming stripped 3 bases from V and 1 base from J, with 18 bases between. The CDR3 runs 17 residues. CDR3 loop: CASSINSVGQGNTEAFF. The CDR3 DNA reads as TGTGCCAGTAGTATTAACTCGGTGGGGCAGGGGAACACTGAAGCTTTCTTT. The full variable domain, rest sourced from reference TRBV19 and TRBJ1-1, is DGGITQSPKYLFRKEGQNVTLSCEQNLNHDAMYWYRQDPGQGLRLIYYSQIVNDFQKGDIAEGYSVSREKKESFPLTVTSAQKNPTAFYLCASSINSVGQGNTEAFFGQGTRLTVV.

The genes are TRBV4-1 and TRBJ2-1; 12 bases are a match to TRBD2. Germline trimming cut 2 bases from V and 5 bases from J; bases unmatched to any gene: 7. The CDR3 contains 17 residues. Germline loops: CDR1 MGHRA, CDR2 YSYEKL. CDR3 residues: CASSQPLAGGYNNEQFF. CDR3 nucleotides: TGCGCCAGCAGCCAACCGCTAGCGGGAGGGTACAACAATGAGCAGTTCTTC.